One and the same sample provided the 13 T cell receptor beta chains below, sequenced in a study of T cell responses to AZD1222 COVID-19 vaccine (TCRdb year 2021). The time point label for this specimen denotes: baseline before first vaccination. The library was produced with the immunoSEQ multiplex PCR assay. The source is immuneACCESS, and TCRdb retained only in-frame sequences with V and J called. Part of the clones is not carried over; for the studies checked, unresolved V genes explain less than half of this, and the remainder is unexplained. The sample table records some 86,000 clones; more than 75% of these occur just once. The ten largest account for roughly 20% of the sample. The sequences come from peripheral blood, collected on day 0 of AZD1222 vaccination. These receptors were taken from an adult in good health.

CDR3 residues: CASSLGFSTDTQYF. DNA for the CDR3: TGTGCCAGCAGCTTAGGCTTCAGCACAGATACGCAGTATTTT. The V call is TRBV11-3, the J call TRBJ2-3; D is unclear. The germline gives CDR1 SGHNT, CDR2 YENEEA. CDR3 size: 14 residues. Trimming removed 1 base from V and 0 bases from J, with 5 bases in between.

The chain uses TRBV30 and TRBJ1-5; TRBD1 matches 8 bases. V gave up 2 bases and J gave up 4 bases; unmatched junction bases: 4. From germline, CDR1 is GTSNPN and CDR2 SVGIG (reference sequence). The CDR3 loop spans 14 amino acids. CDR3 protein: CAWSLGTGNQPQHF. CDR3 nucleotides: TGTGCCTGGAGTCTTGGGACAGGTAATCAGCCCCAGCATTTT.

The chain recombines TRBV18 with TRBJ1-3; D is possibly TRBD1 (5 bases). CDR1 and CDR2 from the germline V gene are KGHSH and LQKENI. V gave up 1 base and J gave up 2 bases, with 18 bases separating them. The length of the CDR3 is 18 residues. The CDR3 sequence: CASSPRDGTLKAGNTIYF. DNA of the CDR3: TGTGCCAGCTCACCACGGGACGGGACCCTGAAAGCTGGAAACACCATATATTTT. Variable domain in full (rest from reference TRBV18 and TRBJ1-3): NAGVMQNPRHLVRRRGQEARLRCSPMKGHSHVYWYRQLPEEGLKFMVYLQKENIIDESGMPKERFSAEFPKEGPSILRIQQVVRGDSAAYFCASSPRDGTLKAGNTIYFGEGSWLTVV.

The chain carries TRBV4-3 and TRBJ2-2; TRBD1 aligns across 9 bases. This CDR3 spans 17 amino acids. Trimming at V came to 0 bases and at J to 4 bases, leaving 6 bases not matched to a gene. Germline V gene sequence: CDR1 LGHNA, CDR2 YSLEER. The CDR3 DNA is TGCGCCAGCAGCCAAGAGGGGACAGGGAGTACCACCGGGGAGCTGTTTTTT. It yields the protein CASSQEGTGSTTGELFF.

CDR3 sequence reads: CASSTVNTEAFF. CDR3 nucleotide sequence: TGTGCCAGCTCAACAGTGAACACTGAAGCTTTCTTT. This chain joins TRBV18 and TRBJ1-1; D remains unclear. Germline lookup yields CDR1 KGHSH and CDR2 LQKENI. Trimming removed 5 bases from V and 0 bases from J, with 4 bases in between. This CDR3 has 12 residues.

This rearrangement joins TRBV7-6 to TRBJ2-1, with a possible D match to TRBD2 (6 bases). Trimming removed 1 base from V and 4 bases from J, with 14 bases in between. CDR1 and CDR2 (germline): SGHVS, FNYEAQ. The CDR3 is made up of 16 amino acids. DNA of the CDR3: TGTGCCAGCAGCTTAGTCTGGGACTCGGGGTACAATGAGCAGTTCTTC. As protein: CASSLVWDSGYNEQFF.

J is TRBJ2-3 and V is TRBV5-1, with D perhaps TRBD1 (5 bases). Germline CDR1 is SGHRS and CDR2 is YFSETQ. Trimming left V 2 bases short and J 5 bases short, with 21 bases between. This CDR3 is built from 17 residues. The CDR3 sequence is CASSLTSGRVDGDTQYF. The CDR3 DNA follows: TGCGCCAGCAGCTTAACCTCCGGCAGGGTAGATGGAGATACGCAGTATTTT. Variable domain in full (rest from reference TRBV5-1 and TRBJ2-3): KAGVTQTPRYLIKTRGQQVTLSCSPISGHRSVSWYQQTPGQGLQFLFEYFSETQRNKGNFPGRFSGRQFSNSRSEMNVSTLELGDSALYLCASSLTSGRVDGDTQYFGPGTRLTVL.

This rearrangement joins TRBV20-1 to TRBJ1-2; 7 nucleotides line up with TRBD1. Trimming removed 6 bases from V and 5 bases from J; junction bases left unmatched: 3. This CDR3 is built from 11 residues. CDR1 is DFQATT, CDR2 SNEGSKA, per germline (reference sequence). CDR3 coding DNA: TGCAGTGCCCCGACAGGGTATGGCTACACCTTC. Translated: CSAPTGYGYTF.

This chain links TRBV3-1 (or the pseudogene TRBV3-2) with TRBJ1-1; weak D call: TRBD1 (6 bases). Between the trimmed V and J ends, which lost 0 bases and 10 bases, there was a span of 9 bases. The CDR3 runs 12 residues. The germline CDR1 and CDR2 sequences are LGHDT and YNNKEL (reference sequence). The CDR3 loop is CASSQEGHGAFF. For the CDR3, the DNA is TGTGCCAGCAGCCAAGAGGGACATGGAGCTTTCTTT.

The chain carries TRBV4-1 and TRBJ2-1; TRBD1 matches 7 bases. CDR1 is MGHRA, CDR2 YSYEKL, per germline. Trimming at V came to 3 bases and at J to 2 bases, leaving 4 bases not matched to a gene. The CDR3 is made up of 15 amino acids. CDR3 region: CASSHPGTAYNEQFF. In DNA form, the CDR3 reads TGCGCCAGCAGCCACCCCGGGACAGCCTACAATGAGCAGTTCTTC.

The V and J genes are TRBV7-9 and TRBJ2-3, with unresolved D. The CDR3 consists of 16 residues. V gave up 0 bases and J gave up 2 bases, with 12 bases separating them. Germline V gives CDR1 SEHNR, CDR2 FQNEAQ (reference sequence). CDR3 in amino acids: CASSLAVRLTTDTQYF. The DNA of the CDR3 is TGTGCCAGCAGCTTAGCGGTGCGATTGACCACAGATACGCAGTATTTT.

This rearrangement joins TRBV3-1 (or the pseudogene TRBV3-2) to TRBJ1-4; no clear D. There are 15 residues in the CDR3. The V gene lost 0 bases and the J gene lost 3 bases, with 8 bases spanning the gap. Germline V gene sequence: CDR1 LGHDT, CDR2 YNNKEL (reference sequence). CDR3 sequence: CASSQDTGSNEKLFF. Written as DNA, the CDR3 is TGTGCCAGCAGCCAAGATACGGGGTCTAATGAAAAACTGTTTTTT.

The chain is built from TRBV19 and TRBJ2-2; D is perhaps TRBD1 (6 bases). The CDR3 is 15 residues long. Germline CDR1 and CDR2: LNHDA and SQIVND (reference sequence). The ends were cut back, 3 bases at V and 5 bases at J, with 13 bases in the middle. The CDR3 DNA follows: TGTGCCAGTAGTATTACCACAGGGTGGACCGGGGAGCTGTTTTTT. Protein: CASSITTGWTGELFF.